This is a list of T cell receptor beta chains from one sample in a study of OX40 agonist ivuxolimab in advanced cancers. Only in-frame clones appear in the TCRdb table, and some are missing; sequencing was by immunoSEQ multiplex PCR. The data contain almost 70,000 clones, almost 90% of them seen just once; the ten biggest clones take up 10%. The specimen was CD4+ or CD8+ T cells sorted from blood, collected in a trial of the OX40 agonist ivuxolimab. The origin of the receptors is an adult with an advanced solid tumor such as melanoma, head and neck, liver or kidney cancer. Both conserved end residues are part of each CDR3. D genes are given only for firm matches. Expanded clones get a size class; other rows say once, few or many, or leave the size out.

length | D | J | size | V | CDR3 | DNA
16 | . | TRBJ1-3 | . | TRBV9 | CASSALGGSSGNTIYF | TGTGCCAGCAGCGCCCTAGGTGGATCCTCTGGAAACACCATATATTTT
13 | . | TRBJ1-2 | . | TRBV15 | CATSRGNRRGYTF | TGTGCCACCAGCAGGGGGAACCGCCGTGGCTACACCTTC
19 | TRBD2 | TRBJ2-2 | . | TRBV19 | CASSIRRLAGGFATGELFF | TGTGCCAGTAGTATTAGGAGACTAGCGGGAGGGTTTGCCACCGGGGAGCTGTTTTTT
14 | . | TRBJ1-5 | . | TRBV4-1 | CASSQDHRQQPQHF | TGCGCCAGCAGCCAAGATCACAGGCAGCAGCCCCAGCATTTT
14 | . | TRBJ2-1 | few | TRBV7-2 | CASSLVGSFDEQFF | TGTGCCAGCAGCTTAGTCGGCAGTTTCGATGAGCAGTTCTTC
12 | . | TRBJ1-4 | . | TRBV28 | CASSLSVGKLFF | TGTGCCAGCAGTTTATCTGTAGGAAAACTGTTTTTT
13 | TRBD1 | TRBJ2-1 | . | TRBV7-2 | CASSWGQMNEQFF | TGTGCCAGCAGCTGGGGACAGATGAATGAGCAGTTCTTC
16 | TRBD1 | TRBJ2-3 | . | TRBV15 | CATSRDMTGVADTQYF | TGTGCCACCAGCAGAGATATGACAGGGGTCGCAGATACGCAGTATTTT
14 | TRBD1 | TRBJ2-1 | once | TRBV7-9 | CASLPGQGGNEQFF | TGTGCCAGCCTCCCGGGACAGGGGGGCAATGAGCAGTTCTTC
17 | TRBD2 | TRBJ2-3 | . | TRBV11-2 | CASSLEAGILSTDTQYF | TGTGCCAGCAGCTTAGAAGCGGGGATCCTTAGCACAGATACGCAGTATTTT
12 | . | TRBJ1-2 | . | TRBV6-5 | CAASQGDYGYTF | TGTGCCGCAAGTCAAGGGGACTATGGCTACACCTTC
14 | . | TRBJ2-1 | . | TRBV28 | CASSSPLQANEQFF | TGTGCCAGCAGTTCCCCACTCCAAGCCAATGAGCAGTTCTTC
13 | . | TRBJ2-5 | . | TRBV18 | CASSPDSQETQYF | TGTGCCAGCTCACCGGACAGTCAAGAGACCCAGTACTTC
15 | TRBD2 | TRBJ2-7 | . | TRBV27 | CASSLIRGGPYEQYF | TGTGCCAGCAGTTTAATCCGCGGGGGACCCTACGAGCAGTACTTC
15 | TRBD2 | TRBJ2-2 | . | TRBV7-9 | CASSHSGRYPGELFF | TGTGCCAGCAGCCATAGCGGGAGGTACCCCGGGGAGCTGTTTTTT
16 | TRBD2 | TRBJ2-3 | . | TRBV18 | CASSYGLAGATDTQYF | TGTGCCAGCTCCTATGGACTAGCGGGAGCAACAGATACGCAGTATTTT
14 | . | TRBJ2-1 | . | TRBV6-5 | CASSYGKLSNEQFF | TGTGCCAGCAGTTACGGGAAGCTCTCCAATGAGCAGTTCTTC
14 | . | TRBJ1-5 | . | TRBV28 | CASSWGGSNQPQHF | TGTGCCAGCAGTTGGGGGGGGAGCAATCAGCCCCAGCATTTT
13 | . | TRBJ2-1 | . | TRBV14 | CASSQQGRNEQFF | TGTGCCAGCAGCCAACAGGGGCGGAATGAGCAGTTCTTC
13 | . | TRBJ1-4 | . | TRBV5-1 | CASSAGLNEKLFF | TGCGCCAGCAGCGCGGGGTTGAATGAAAAACTGTTTTTT
12 | . | TRBJ1-1 | . | TRBV7-6 | CASSSSQVEAFF | TGTGCCAGCAGCTCATCCCAGGTAGAAGCTTTCTTT
11 | . | TRBJ1-1 | . | TRBV28 | CASGENTEAFF | TGTGCCAGCGGGGAGAACACTGAAGCTTTCTTT
14 | TRBD1 | TRBJ2-7 | few | TRBV28 | CASSFSGGAYEQYF | TGTGCCAGCAGTTTTTCAGGGGGCGCGTACGAGCAGTACTTC
14 | . | TRBJ1-1 | . | TRBV5-1 | CASSWSGGNTEAFF | TGCGCCAGCAGCTGGAGTGGCGGGAACACTGAAGCTTTCTTT
16 | . | TRBJ1-4 | once | TRBV18 | CASSPNQGKTGGKLFF | TGTGCCAGCTCACCCAACCAGGGGAAAACCGGGGGAAAACTGTTTTTT
13 | . | TRBJ1-5 | few | TRBV19 | CASMTRGNQPQHF | TGTGCCAGTATGACGAGGGGTAATCAGCCCCAGCATTTT
14 | . | TRBJ1-5 | . | TRBV6-5 | CASSYSKGDQPQHF | TGTGCCAGCAGTTACTCGAAAGGGGATCAGCCCCAGCATTTT
14 | . | TRBJ1-1 | few | TRBV18 | CASSPPRRYTEAFF | TGTGCCAGCTCACCACCCAGGAGGTACACTGAAGCTTTCTTT
13 | . | TRBJ1-1 | once | TRBV9 | CASSLRGDTEAFF | TGTGCCAGCAGCCTTAGGGGGGACACTGAAGCTTTCTTT
14 | TRBD1 | TRBJ1-5 | . | TRBV18 | CASSRQGNNQPQHF | TGTGCCAGCTCAAGACAGGGGAACAATCAGCCCCAGCATTTT
15 | . | TRBJ2-3 | . | TRBV5-5 | CASSLGAGWADTQYF | TGTGCCAGCAGCTTGGGGGCGGGGTGGGCAGATACGCAGTATTTT
13 | . | TRBJ1-2 | . | TRBV7-3 | CASSQGSGYGYTF | TGTGCCAGCAGCCAGGGGTCGGGGTATGGCTACACCTTC
15 | . | TRBJ2-5 | . | TRBV5-1 | CASSQAGTPQETQYF | TGCGCCAGCAGCCAGGCAGGAACGCCCCAAGAGACCCAGTACTTC
15 | TRBD1 | TRBJ1-5 | once | TRBV28 | CASSVDRGQNQPQHF | TGTGCCAGCAGTGTGGACAGGGGGCAGAATCAGCCCCAGCATTTT
16 | . | TRBJ2-3 | . | TRBV21-1 | CASSKAQGRWTDTQYF | TGTGCCAGCAGCAAAGCGCAGGGGCGCTGGACAGATACGCAGTATTTT
17 | . | TRBJ2-5 | . | TRBV19 | CASSIRRTRREQETQYF | TGTGCCAGTAGTATCCGTCGCACCCGACGGGAACAAGAGACCCAGTACTTC